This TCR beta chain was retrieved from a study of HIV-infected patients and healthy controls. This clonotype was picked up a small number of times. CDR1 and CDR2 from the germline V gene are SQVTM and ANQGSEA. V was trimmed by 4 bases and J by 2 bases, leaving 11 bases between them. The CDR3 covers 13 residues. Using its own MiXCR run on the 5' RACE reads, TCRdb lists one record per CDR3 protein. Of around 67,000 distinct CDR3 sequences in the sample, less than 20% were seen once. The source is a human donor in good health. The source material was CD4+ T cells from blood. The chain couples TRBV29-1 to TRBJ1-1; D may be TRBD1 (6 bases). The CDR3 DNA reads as TGCAGCGTTGGAAGGGGGGGCAACACTGAAGCTTTCTTT. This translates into CSVGRGGNTEAFF.